These 23 T cell receptor beta chains originate from one sample sequenced in a study of cytomegalovirus exposure and HLA in healthy donors. It was with 60 Vbeta and 13 Jbeta primers that the PCR ran. Here immunoSEQ multiplex PCR was the method, and the copy in TCRdb shows in-frame clones only, minus some. The sample has fewer than 150,000 clones; approximately 67% are singletons. Sequencing used PBMCs. These receptors came from a man between 18 and 35 years old in good health and CMV-seropositive.

This chain uses TRBV11-2 with TRBJ2-7; a weak D match, TRBD1 (6 bases). V lost 3 bases to trimming and J lost 6 bases, with 12 bases between them. CDR3 length equals 13 residues. CDR1 and CDR2 (germline): SGHAT, FQNNGV. The CDR3 region is CASSFGQGREQYV. The CDR3 coding sequence is TGTGCCAGCAGCTTTGGGCAGGGGCGCGAGCAGTACGTC.

The chain has TRBV5-4 and TRBJ1-2; TRBD1 aligns across 8 bases. This CDR3 has 15 amino acids. Germline-derived CDR1 and CDR2 are SGHNT and YYREEE (reference sequence). Trimming removed 0 bases from V and 4 bases from J; junction bases left unmatched: 5. The CDR3 DNA reads as TGTGCCAGCAGCTTGGTGGGGGGACAGGCCTATGGCTACACCTTC. Its translation is CASSLVGGQAYGYTF.

This clone was seen just once. The genes are TRBV9 and TRBJ2-3, with 8 bases aligning to TRBD2. V lost 2 bases and J lost 6; bases outside the gene matches: 8. There are 15 residues in the CDR3. Germline V gives CDR1 SGDLS, CDR2 YYNGEE. This CDR3 reads CASSVGAGAADTQYF. Written as DNA, the CDR3 is TGTGCCAGCAGCGTTGGAGCGGGGGCCGCCGATACGCAGTATTTT.

The chain uses TRBV5-1 and TRBJ2-5, with D unresolved. Germline V CDR1 and CDR2: SGHRS, YFSETQ. V gave up 1 base and J gave up 4 bases, with 8 bases separating them. The CDR3 spans 13 residues. The CDR3 nucleotides are TGCGCCAGCAGCTTGTCTCCTAGAGAGACCCAGTACTTC. It translates to CASSLSPRETQYF. Full variable domain (rest looked up from reference TRBV5-1 and TRBJ2-5): KAGVTQTPRYLIKTRGQQVTLSCSPISGHRSVSWYQQTPGQGLQFLFEYFSETQRNKGNFPGRFSGRQFSNSRSEMNVSTLELGDSALYLCASSLSPRETQYFGPGTRLLVL.

As regards this clone: Distinct nucleotide sequences in the sample also encode this CDR3. The rearrangement joins TRBV6-1 to TRBJ1-1; D remains unclear. The CDR3 has 13 amino acids. V was clipped by 3 bases and J by 5 bases, with 10 bases between them. CDR1 MNHNS and CDR2 SASEGT come from the germline V gene. CDR3 nucleotide sequence: TGTGCCAGCAGTGATGCAGGAGGGACTGAAGCTTTCTTT. Translated, it gives CASSDAGGTEAFF.

This chain uses TRBV10-3 with TRBJ1-2; D perhaps matches TRBD1 (5 bases). V lost 5 bases to trimming and J lost 8 bases, with 12 bases between them. CDR1 and CDR2 from the germline V gene are ENHRY and SYGVKD. This CDR3 has 12 residues. In DNA, the CDR3 is TGTGCCATCAGTAAGGACACTCGCGGCTACACCTTC. As protein: CAISKDTRGYTF.

The V gene is TRBV9, the J gene TRBJ1-3; 7 bases align to TRBD1. Germline V gene data show CDR1 as SGDLS and CDR2 as YYNGEE. The CDR3 runs 19 residues. J gave up 4 bases and V 3 bases, and 19 bases lay outside the gene matches. CDR3 nucleotide sequence: TGTGCCAGCAGCGGAAGTGAAACACAGGGGCTAATCTACGGAAACACCATATATTTT. Residues: CASSGSETQGLIYGNTIYF.

The rearrangement joins TRBV4-2 to TRBJ2-3, with 11 bases lining up with TRBD2. J gave up 1 base and V 1 base, and 4 bases lay outside the gene matches. The CDR3 has 17 amino acids. Per the germline V gene, CDR1 is LGHNA and CDR2 is YNFKEQ. The CDR3 loop reads CASSQVSGGVGTDTQYF. Written as DNA, the CDR3 is TGTGCCAGCAGCCAAGTTAGCGGGGGGGTCGGCACAGATACGCAGTATTTT.

The rearrangement joins TRBV28 to TRBJ2-3, with 13 bases matching TRBD2. Germline V gene data show CDR1 as MDHEN and CDR2 as SYDVKM. Trimming removed 3 bases from V and 6 bases from J; junction bases left unmatched: 6. This CDR3 contains 16 residues. The DNA of the CDR3 is TGTGCCAGCAGTTTCCTTACTAGCGGGGGGGCCGATACGCAGTATTTT. This encodes CASSFLTSGGADTQYF.

The gene calls are TRBV2 and TRBJ2-7; 8 bases line up with TRBD1. Germline V gene sequence: CDR1 SNHLY, CDR2 FYNNEI. J was trimmed by 5 bases and V by 0 bases; bases with no gene match: 6. The CDR3 is made up of 15 amino acids. The CDR3 sequence: CASSEARGRFHEQYV. In DNA, the CDR3 is TGTGCCAGCAGTGAAGCCAGGGGGCGATTCCACGAGCAGTACGTC.

The chain has TRBV6-5 and TRBJ2-4; TRBD2 might be the D (7 bases). V was trimmed by 4 bases and J by 4 bases, leaving 14 bases between them. Germline V gene data show CDR1 as MNHEY and CDR2 as SVGAGI. The CDR3 contains 15 residues. DNA of the CDR3: TGTGCCAGCAGTTCACCCGGGGGGCATAAAAACATTCAGTACTTC. Translated, it gives CASSSPGGHKNIQYF.

V is TRBV6-1 and J is TRBJ1-5, with 10 bases identical to TRBD1. Germline CDR1 and CDR2: MNHNS and SASEGT. This CDR3 spans 13 amino acids. Germline trimming cut 6 bases from V and 11 bases from J; bases unmatched to any gene: 7. CDR3 region: CASRITGQGSQHF. CDR3 nucleotides: TGTGCCAGCAGGATTACGGGACAGGGGTCCCAGCATTTT.

The sample holds a few counts of this clone. The chain links TRBV27 to TRBJ2-3; possibly TRBD2 for D (6 bases). Trimming cost V 1 base and J 6 bases, with 14 bases left between them. The length of the CDR3 is 15 residues. Per germline, CDR1 MNHEY and CDR2 SMNVEV (reference sequence). In DNA form, the CDR3 reads TGTGCCAGCAGTTTATTTGCGGGGTCTGCTGATACGCAGTATTTT. It encodes CASSLFAGSADTQYF.

This clone was observed a single time. The chain uses TRBV6-1 and TRBJ1-2; no clear D. Trimming shortened V by 2 bases and J by 8 bases, and 15 bases separated the two germline ends. The germline V gene encodes CDR1 MNHNS and CDR2 SASEGT. The CDR3 spans 14 residues. CDR3 protein: CASSEWLEPGGYTF. The CDR3, as DNA: TGTGCCAGCAGTGAATGGCTGGAGCCCGGGGGCTACACCTTC.

The chain carries TRBV13 and TRBJ2-3; the match to TRBD2 covers 7 bases. J gave up 5 bases and V 6 bases, and 8 bases lay outside the gene matches. The CDR3 has 14 amino acids. CDR1 is PRHDT and CDR2 is FYEKMQ in the germline V gene (reference sequence). CDR3 protein: CASRQYWGGDTQYF. The CDR3 DNA reads TGTGCCAGCAGGCAATACTGGGGGGGAGATACGCAGTATTTT.

The gene calls are TRBV5-6 and TRBJ1-1, with D possibly TRBD1 on 5 matching bases. Germline lookup yields CDR1 SGHDT and CDR2 YYEEEE. V was clipped by 4 bases and J by 4 bases, with 17 bases between them. This CDR3 has 15 amino acids. Here the CDR3 reads CASSRLGWGGTEAFF. In DNA, the CDR3 is TGTGCCAGCAGCCGACTTGGGTGGGGGGGCACTGAAGCTTTCTTT. Variable domain in full (rest from reference TRBV5-6 and TRBJ1-1): DAGVTQSPTHLIKTRGQQVTLRCSPKSGHDTVSWYQQALGQGPQFIFQYYEEEERQRGNFPDRFSGHQFPNYSSELNVNALLLGDSALYLCASSRLGWGGTEAFFGQGTRLTVV.

The chain recombines TRBV10-3 with TRBJ2-1; D is unclear. The CDR3 length is 16 residues. Trimming pared 0 bases from V and 2 bases from J, leaving 11 bases between. Germline CDR1 reads ENHRY; CDR2 reads SYGVKD. The CDR3 bases are TGTGCCATCAGTGAGTCGACCCAGGCTCCCTACAATGAGCAGTTCTTC. Translating gives CAISESTQAPYNEQFF.

The rearrangement joins TRBV18 to TRBJ1-5, with 9 bases lining up with TRBD1. Trimming cost V 1 base and J 5 bases; bases outside gene matches: 9. In germline, CDR1 is KGHSH, CDR2 LQKENI. The CDR3 is made up of 17 amino acids. Written as DNA, the CDR3 is TGTGCCAGCTCACCACTTCGACCGGGACAGGGCTATCAGCCCCAGCATTTT. Amino acid sequence: CASSPLRPGQGYQPQHF. Complete variable domain (other parts from reference TRBV18 and TRBJ1-5): NAGVMQNPRHLVRRRGQEARLRCSPMKGHSHVYWYRQLPEEGLKFMVYLQKENIIDESGMPKERFSAEFPKEGPSILRIQQVVRGDSAAYFCASSPLRPGQGYQPQHFGDGTRLSIL.

This clone was detected a few times. The chain couples TRBV9 to TRBJ2-1; 11 bases are shared with TRBD2. The CDR3 has 15 residues. V dropped 4 bases and J dropped 5; count of bases not matched to a gene: 5. Germline V CDR1 and CDR2: SGDLS, YYNGEE. CDR3 loop: CASSSGTSGDNEQFF. In DNA form, the CDR3 reads TGTGCCAGCAGCAGCGGGACTAGCGGAGACAATGAGCAGTTCTTC.

This chain joins TRBV5-6 and TRBJ1-2; 9 bases agree with TRBD1. The CDR3 is 14 residues long. Trimming at V came to 6 bases and at J to 8 bases, leaving 11 bases not matched to a gene. Germline V gene sequence: CDR1 SGHDT, CDR2 YYEEEE. In nucleotides, the CDR3 is TGTGCCAGCACCCGGGACAGGGTGGGGGAAGGCTACACCTTC. Protein sequence: CASTRDRVGEGYTF.

The rearrangement joins TRBV30 to TRBJ2-7; TRBD2 agrees at 8 bases. The germline V gene has CDR1 GTSNPN and CDR2 SVGIG (reference sequence). This CDR3 contains 13 residues. Trimming removed 2 bases from V and 6 bases from J; junction bases left unmatched: 6. As DNA, the CDR3 is TGTGCCTGGAGTATCACGCGGGGGGTCGAGCAGTACTTC. Encoded protein: CAWSITRGVEQYF.

This clone was recorded only once. The rearrangement joins TRBV9 to TRBJ1-1, with D unclear. The CDR3 sequence is 14 residues long. Germline CDR1 and CDR2: SGDLS and YYNGEE. Trimming took off 2 bases at V and 4 bases at J, with 12 bases between the two ends. The CDR3 DNA is TGTGCCAGCAGCGTCCGTGGGGAGGGCACTGAAGCTTTCTTT. It specifies CASSVRGEGTEAFF.

V usage is TRBV5-4 and J usage is TRBJ1-4; TRBD1 might be the D (6 bases). Trimming left V 5 bases short and J 8 bases short, with 16 bases between. The CDR3 length is 14 residues. Germline CDR1 and CDR2: SGHNT and YYREEE (reference sequence). CDR3 amino acids: CASSSAGDREKLFF. CDR3 DNA: TGTGCCAGCAGTTCGGCAGGGGATAGGGAAAAACTGTTTTTT. The variable domain in full, completed from reference TRBV5-4 and TRBJ1-4, reads ETGVTQSPTHLIKTRGQQVTLRCSSQSGHNTVSWYQQALGQGPQFIFQYYREEENGRGNFPPRFSGLQFPNYSSELNVNALELDDSALYLCASSSAGDREKLFFGSGTQLSVL.